The 17 T cell receptor beta chains below all came from one sample that was sequenced in a study of T cells in Graves' hyperthyroidism and ophthalmopathy. Researchers took RNA transcripts and amplified the TCR beta CDR3 regions from them. Carried out on the TCR CDR3, a first-round RT-PCR used the HTBI primer set. TCRdb reprocessed the multiplex PCR reads with MiXCR, giving one entry per CDR3 protein. The sample shows under 350,000 distinct CDR3 sequences, about 25% of them seen only once. The sequenced sample was blood. These receptors were taken from a middle-aged man with Graves' hyperthyroidism that later progressed to Graves' ophthalmopathy.

In its sample, this clonotype was seen many times. The chain links TRBV11-1 to TRBJ2-7, with 8 bases identical to TRBD2. The V and J ends lost 4 bases and 6 bases, in that order; junction bases with no gene match: 8. Germline CDR1 and CDR2: SGHAT and FQDESV (reference sequence). This CDR3 comprises 14 residues. CDR3 sequence (DNA): TGTGCCAGCAGCTCCGCCGGGACTAGTTCCGAGCAGTACTTC. It specifies CASSSAGTSSEQYF.

This clonotype was observed at least ten times. The chain has TRBV29-1 and TRBJ2-7; D tentatively fits TRBD1 or TRBD2 (5 bases each). Per the germline V gene, CDR1 is SQVTM and CDR2 is ANQGSEA. The CDR3 length is 15 residues. Trimming took 3 bases from V and 2 from J, leaving 17 bases between them. The CDR3 reads CSVESSGTVTYEQYF. CDR3 in DNA: TGCAGCGTTGAGAGCTCCGGGACGGTGACCTACGAGCAGTACTTC.

This clonotype has at least ten counts. The chain has TRBV11-2 and TRBJ2-7; D is possibly TRBD1 (6 bases). Between the trimmed V and J ends, which lost 4 bases and 3 bases, there was a span of 10 bases. This CDR3 region has 13 residues. The V gene's germline CDR1 is SGHAT and CDR2 FQNNGV. CDR3 in DNA: TGTGCCAGCAGCTCCCGGGACAACTACGAGCAGTACTTC. This gives the protein CASSSRDNYEQYF.

This clonotype was seen only a few times. V gene TRBV28 combines with J gene TRBJ2-2; TRBD1 is a possible D gene (5 bases). This CDR3 is 13 amino acids long. Germline-derived CDR1 and CDR2 are MDHEN and SYDVKM. Trimming left V 6 bases short and J 4 bases short, with 9 bases between. The CDR3 here is CASSRDSTGELFF. The CDR3 DNA sequence: TGTGCCAGCAGCCGCGACAGCACCGGGGAGCTGTTTTTT. The full variable domain, completed using reference TRBV28 and TRBJ2-2, is DVKVTQSSRYLVKRTGEKVFLECVQDMDHENMFWYRQDPGLGLRLIYFSYDVKMKEKGDIPEGYSVSREKKERFSLILESASTNQTSMYLCASSRDSTGELFFGEGSRLTVL.

This clonotype was detected ten times or more. The chain joins TRBV7-9 to TRBJ2-5; 10 bases line up with TRBD2. This CDR3 comprises 15 residues. Germline loops: CDR1 SEHNR, CDR2 FQNEAQ (reference sequence). The junction had 6 bases not matched to a gene; V was cut back by 8 bases and J by 0 bases. The CDR3 DNA follows: TGTGCCAGCCCACGGACTAGCGGAGACCAAGAGACCCAGTACTTC. Translation: CASPRTSGDQETQYF.

Many counts were recorded for this clonotype. This chain links TRBV30 with TRBJ1-5; D ambiguous. From germline, CDR1 is GTSNPN and CDR2 SVGIG (reference sequence). V shed 0 bases and J shed 1 base, with 7 bases lying between them. The CDR3 is 14 amino acids. The CDR3 region is CAWSVVDSNQPQHF. CDR3 bases: TGTGCCTGGAGTGTTGTGGACAGCAATCAGCCCCAGCATTTT.

This clonotype was detected many times. The rearrangement uses TRBV4-2 and TRBJ1-2; tentatively, D is TRBD1 (5 bases). Trimming left V 5 bases short and J 3 bases short, with 13 bases between. Per germline, CDR1 LGHNA and CDR2 YNFKEQ. CDR3 length: 14 residues. CDR3 DNA: TGTGCCAGCAGCTCCCTCAGGGTAGACTATGGCTACACCTTC. Protein product: CASSSLRVDYGYTF.

This clonotype has a handful of counts. The rearrangement joins TRBV2 to TRBJ2-5; 8 positions agree with TRBD1. Germline CDR1 and CDR2: SNHLY and FYNNEI. The CDR3 extends over 12 amino acids. V lost 8 bases to trimming and J lost 6 bases; unmatched junction nucleotides: 5. The CDR3 sequence: CASSDRAKTQYF. The CDR3 region has the DNA TGTGCCAGCTCGGACAGGGCAAAGACCCAGTACTTC.

This clonotype occurred many times. This chain uses TRBV11-2 with TRBJ1-5; D is uncertain. The CDR3 runs 14 residues. Germline lookup yields CDR1 SGHAT and CDR2 FQNNGV. Trimming left V 1 base short and J 7 bases short, with 11 bases between. The CDR3, as DNA: TGTGCCAGCAGCTTAGCGGGAATGGGACAGCCCCAGCATTTT. Translating it yields CASSLAGMGQPQHF.

The sample holds a few counts of this clonotype. The CDR3 does not close with the conserved phenylalanine or tryptophan, likely indicating a read error. No DNA is shown, since the ends of the CDR3 on it are uncertain; the CDR3 is the one TCRdb lists. The V gene is TRBV11-2, the J gene TRBJ2-7; the D call TRBD2 from the table was never checked on the DNA. The CDR3 region is 12 residues in length, termini included. Germline V CDR1 and CDR2: SGHAT, FQNNGV. CDR3 region: CASSLGTSGSGM.

This clonotype occurred many times. The V and J genes are TRBV6-1 and TRBJ2-3, with D hard to call. The CDR3 is made up of 18 amino acids. Germline-derived CDR1 and CDR2 are MNHNS and SASEGT. The ends were cut back, 2 bases at V and 0 bases at J, with 18 bases in the middle. CDR3 nucleotide sequence: TGTGCCAGCAGTGAAACCGCGGTACGGACCCCCAGCACAGATACGCAGTATTTT. Translated: CASSETAVRTPSTDTQYF.

This clonotype was observed at least ten times. The genes are TRBV7-3 and TRBJ1-2; D gene ambiguous. The CDR3 covers 15 residues. CDR1 SGHTA and CDR2 FQGTGA come from the germline V gene. Trimming cost V 1 base and J 6 bases, with 15 bases left between them. CDR3 sequence (DNA): TGTGCCAGCAGCTTAAGTTCGGGCAGTCTTGATGGCTACACCTTC. Residues: CASSLSSGSLDGYTF.

This clonotype was seen ten or more times. The CDR3 loop is CASRFGGSYEQYF. The CDR3 region has the DNA TGTGCCAGCAGATTCGGGGGGAGCTACGAGCAGTACTTC. J is TRBJ2-7 and V is TRBV6-2 or TRBV6-3, with 7 bases aligning to TRBD2. Germline CDR1 MNHEY, CDR2 SVGEGT. This CDR3 region has 13 residues. J lost 3 bases, V lost 6 bases, and 5 bases had no gene match.

This clonotype occurred many times. V gene TRBV29-1 combines with J gene TRBJ1-5; no definite D call. Between the trimmed V and J ends, which lost 4 bases and 5 bases, there was a span of 12 bases. The CDR3 is 13 amino acids. The V gene's germline CDR1 is SQVTM and CDR2 ANQGSEA. CDR3 amino acids: CSVGAYGDQPQHF. The CDR3 bases are TGCAGCGTTGGGGCCTATGGGGATCAGCCCCAGCATTTT.

This rearrangement joins TRBV20-1 to TRBJ1-1, with D possibly being TRBD1 (5 bases). Per the germline V gene, CDR1 is DFQATT and CDR2 is SNEGSKA (reference sequence). The V and J ends lost 4 bases and 3 bases respectively, with 15 bases between them. CDR3 length equals 14 residues. The CDR3, as DNA: TGCAGTGCTAAAGATGGATTGGGGGACACTGAAGCTTTCTTT. Its protein product is CSAKDGLGDTEAFF.

In this sample, this clonotype turned up many times. The chain uses TRBV6-2 or TRBV6-3 and TRBJ2-5; 9 positions agree with TRBD2. The ends lost 2 bases at V and 2 bases at J; junction bases unmatched: 6. Germline lookup yields CDR1 MNHEY and CDR2 SVGEGT. CDR3 length equals 16 residues. The CDR3 bases are TGTGCCAGCAGTTACCGCGGGACTAGCAGACAAGAGACCCAGTACTTC. This encodes CASSYRGTSRQETQYF.

This clonotype was detected many times. The chain uses TRBV6-2 or TRBV6-3 and TRBJ1-1; 7 positions match TRBD1. Unmatched junction bases numbered 7, after V lost 5 bases and J lost 1 base. The CDR3 runs 15 residues. Per the germline V gene, CDR1 is MNHEY and CDR2 is SVGEGT. The CDR3 DNA follows: TGTGCCAGCAGTCGCCGGGAGGGGGCGAACACTGAAGCTTTCTTT. Translating it yields CASSRREGANTEAFF.